These T cell receptor beta chains were read from a single sample in a study of cytomegalovirus exposure and HLA in healthy donors. Assay used: immunoSEQ multiplex PCR; TCRdb lists only in-frame clones, some missing. The table records over 200,000 clones, approximately 87% of them present only once. The sample taken for sequencing was PBMCs. The receptors here all came from a human donor in good health. Each CDR3 is given with its conserved first and last residue. A D gene is named only where the DNA matches it firmly.

D	V	J	CDR3
.	TRBV20-1	TRBJ1-2	CSASQGSGYTF
.	TRBV18	TRBJ2-5	CASSPGSGETQYF
TRBD1	TRBV19	TRBJ2-2	CASSIDRDTGELFF
.	TRBV10-1	TRBJ2-7	CASPPPLRFPYEQYF
.	TRBV5-4	TRBJ1-1	CASSSGQNTEAFF
TRBD1	TRBV6-5	TRBJ1-1	CASRDRGRTEAFF
TRBD2	TRBV7-8	TRBJ2-1	CASSLGGRVAYNEQFF
.	TRBV10-3	TRBJ2-5	CAISAEKGRETQYF
TRBD2	TRBV7-2	TRBJ2-3	CASSILLAGGPDTQYF
.	TRBV28	TRBJ2-6	CASRPPGAGANVLTF
TRBD2	TRBV4-2	TRBJ2-7	CASSQAPGGPSYEQYF
TRBD1	TRBV25-1	TRBJ1-2	CASTRDREVYGYTF
.	TRBV10-2	TRBJ1-5	CASRSGGSNQPQHF
TRBD1	TRBV28	TRBJ1-2	CASSSGQANYGYTF
TRBD2	TRBV27	TRBJ2-7	CASSLYAGDSYEQYF
.	TRBV13	TRBJ1-1	CASSTTRNTEAFF
.	TRBV14	TRBJ2-5	CASSHIPSGTQYF
.	TRBV27	TRBJ2-5	CASSQGTGSGGETQYF
.	TRBV29-1	TRBJ1-2	CSVEDRAGGRYGYTF